This T cell receptor beta chain was captured in a study of T cells in Graves' hyperthyroidism and ophthalmopathy. At the level of the study: Peripheral blood was taken when the disease was first diagnosed, before any treatment began.

Overall study results and limits: Blood held most thyroid clonotypes expanded above 0.001 frequency. Ophthalmopathy, which appeared later, was predicted by the model a median roughly 6.4 months before onset.

This clonotype was counted a few times. Its matching antigen is unknown. Enrolled ophthalmopathy patients presented with a Clinical Activity Score of at least 3, a NOSPECS grade of at least 4, and disease duration under 3 months. Germline V lookup: CDR1 SQVTM, CDR2 ANQGSEA. V gave up 3 bases and J gave up 8 bases, with 10 bases separating them. This CDR3 has 11 residues. Researchers took RNA transcripts and amplified the TCR beta CDR3 regions from them. The TCR CDR3 was amplified in a first-round RT-PCR using the HTBI primer set. In TCRdb, the multiplex PCR reads were re-called with MiXCR into one record per CDR3 protein. Counted here are approximately 610,000 distinct CDR3 sequences, over 12% occurring once; the ten biggest clones make up approximately 4.3%.

The chain is built from TRBV29-1 and TRBJ1-2; no definite D call. The sequence came from a middle-aged woman with Graves' ophthalmopathy. Sequenced material: blood. CDR3 sequence: CSVELPSGYTF. In DNA form, the CDR3 reads TGCAGCGTTGAGTTGCCTTCGGGCTACACCTTC.